This T cell receptor beta chain was observed in a study of shared T cell receptors in the human thymus. The assay was immunoSEQ multiplex PCR, and TCRdb's table has in-frame clones only and misses some. This table has hundreds of thousands of clones, more than 75% appearing once. CDR3 length: 14 residues. Germline V CDR1 and CDR2: MNHEY, SVGAGI. The ends were cut back, 8 bases at V and 7 bases at J, with 17 bases in the middle. The same specimen was also included in a second study, on human thymus T cells. As reported in that work: Having corrective surgery for congenital heart defects, healthy Finnish infants were the ones who donated. Thymus tissue was removed during corrective cardiac surgery. Among unrelated individuals, related research reported thymic repertoires that overlapped highly.

The rearrangement links TRBV6-5 to TRBJ2-2, with D possibly matching TRBD2 (6 bases). This receptor was obtained from a boy under two years old with a congenital heart defect. Source material: thymocytes. The CDR3 loop is CASPGGEAIGELFF. In nucleotides, the CDR3 is TGTGCCAGCCCCGGAGGGGAGGCGATCGGGGAGCTGTTTTTT.